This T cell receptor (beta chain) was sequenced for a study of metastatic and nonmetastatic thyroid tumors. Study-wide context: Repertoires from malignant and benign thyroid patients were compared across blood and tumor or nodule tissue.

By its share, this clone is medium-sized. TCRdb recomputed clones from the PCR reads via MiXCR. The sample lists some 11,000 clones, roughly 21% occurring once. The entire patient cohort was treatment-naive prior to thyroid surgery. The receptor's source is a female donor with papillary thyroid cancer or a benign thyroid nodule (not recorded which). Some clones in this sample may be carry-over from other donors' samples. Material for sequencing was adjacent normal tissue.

The CDR3 DNA reads as TGTGCCAGCAGTATACAGCCCCCGGGACAGCTGACCTACGAGCAGTACTTC. Its protein is CASSIQPPGQLTYEQYF. The chain joins TRBV6-1 to TRBJ2-7; 7 nucleotides agree with TRBD1. Germline V gives CDR1 MNHNS, CDR2 SASEGT. The CDR3 runs to 17 residues. Trimming took 5 bases from V and 2 from J; bases not matched to a gene: 15.